This T cell receptor beta chain came from a study of cytomegalovirus exposure and HLA in healthy donors. The CDR3 sequence is 15 residues long. J lost 2 bases, V lost 4 bases, and 8 bases had no gene match. CDR1 SGHRS and CDR2 YFSETQ come from the germline V gene. Both 60 Vbeta primers and 13 Jbeta primers went into the PCR. Libraries were prepared by immunoSEQ multiplex PCR; TCRdb keeps only in-frame clonotypes and omits some of them. The sample shows roughly 180,000 clones, roughly 84% of them seen only once. This clone was observed once. The chain recombines TRBV5-1 with TRBJ2-7; 8 bases are shared with TRBD1. What was sequenced was PBMCs. This clonotype was sampled from a boy between 10 and 17 years old in good health and CMV-seronegative. The CDR3 loop reads CASSLRDRSPYEQYF. The CDR3 DNA reads TGCGCCAGCAGCCTCCGGGACAGGTCTCCCTACGAGCAGTACTTC.